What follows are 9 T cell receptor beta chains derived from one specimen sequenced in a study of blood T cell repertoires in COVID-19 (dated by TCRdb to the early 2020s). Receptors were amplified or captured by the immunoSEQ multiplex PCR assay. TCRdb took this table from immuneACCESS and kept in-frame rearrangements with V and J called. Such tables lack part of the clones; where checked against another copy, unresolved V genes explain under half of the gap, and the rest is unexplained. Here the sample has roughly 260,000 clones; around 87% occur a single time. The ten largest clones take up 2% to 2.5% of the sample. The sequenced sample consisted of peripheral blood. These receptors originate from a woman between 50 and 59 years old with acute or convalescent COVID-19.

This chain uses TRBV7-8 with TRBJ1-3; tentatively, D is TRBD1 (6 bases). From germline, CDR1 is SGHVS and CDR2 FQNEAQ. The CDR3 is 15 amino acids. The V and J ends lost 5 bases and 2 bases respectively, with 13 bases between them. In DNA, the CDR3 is TGTGCCAGCAGCATAACAGGGTTTACTGGAAACACCATATATTTT. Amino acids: CASSITGFTGNTIYF.

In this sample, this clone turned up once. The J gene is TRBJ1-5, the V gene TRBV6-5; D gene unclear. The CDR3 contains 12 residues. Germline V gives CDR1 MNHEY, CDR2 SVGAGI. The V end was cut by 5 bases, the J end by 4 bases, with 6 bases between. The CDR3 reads CASSPLNQPQHF. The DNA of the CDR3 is TGTGCCAGCAGTCCCCTGAATCAGCCCCAGCATTTT.

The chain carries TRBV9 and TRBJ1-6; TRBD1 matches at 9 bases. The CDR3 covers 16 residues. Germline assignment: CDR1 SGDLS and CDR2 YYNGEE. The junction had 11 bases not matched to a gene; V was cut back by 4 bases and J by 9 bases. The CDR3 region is CASSPRTGAIISPLHF. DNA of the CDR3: TGTGCCAGCAGCCCCCGGACAGGGGCAATTATTTCACCCCTCCACTTT.

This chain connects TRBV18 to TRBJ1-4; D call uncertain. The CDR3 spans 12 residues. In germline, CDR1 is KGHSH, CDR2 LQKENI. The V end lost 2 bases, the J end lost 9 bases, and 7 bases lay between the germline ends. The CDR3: CASSPERQKLFF. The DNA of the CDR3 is TGTGCCAGCTCACCAGAGAGGCAAAAACTGTTTTTT.

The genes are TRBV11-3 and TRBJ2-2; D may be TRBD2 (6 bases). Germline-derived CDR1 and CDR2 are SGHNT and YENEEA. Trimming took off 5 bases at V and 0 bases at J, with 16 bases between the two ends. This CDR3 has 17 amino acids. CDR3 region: CASSQDLWGANTGELFF. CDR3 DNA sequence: TGTGCCAGCAGCCAGGACCTGTGGGGGGCGAACACCGGGGAGCTGTTTTTT.

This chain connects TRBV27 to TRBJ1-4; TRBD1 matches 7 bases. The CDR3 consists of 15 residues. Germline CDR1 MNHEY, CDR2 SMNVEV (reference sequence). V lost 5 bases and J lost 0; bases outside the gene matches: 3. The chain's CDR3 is CASSPGTATNEKLFF. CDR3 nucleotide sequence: TGTGCCAGCAGTCCCGGGACAGCAACTAATGAAAAACTGTTTTTT.

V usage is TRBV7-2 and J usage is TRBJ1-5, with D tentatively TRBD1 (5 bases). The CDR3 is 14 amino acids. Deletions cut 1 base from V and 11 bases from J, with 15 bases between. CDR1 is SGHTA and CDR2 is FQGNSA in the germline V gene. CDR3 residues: CASSLVGPGKAQHF. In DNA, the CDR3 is TGTGCCAGCAGCTTAGTAGGTCCAGGGAAAGCCCAGCATTTT. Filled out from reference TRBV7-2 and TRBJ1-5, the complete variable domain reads GAGVSQSPSNKVTEKGKDVELRCDPISGHTALYWYRQSLGQGLEFLIYFQGNSAPDKSGLPSDRFSAERTGGSVSTLTIQRTQQEDSAVYLCASSLVGPGKAQHFGDGTRLSIL.

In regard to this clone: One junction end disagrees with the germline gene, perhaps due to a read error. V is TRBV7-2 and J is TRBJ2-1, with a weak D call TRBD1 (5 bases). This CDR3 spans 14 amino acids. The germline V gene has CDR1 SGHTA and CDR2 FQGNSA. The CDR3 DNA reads TGTGCCAGCAGCTTAGGGGGCTCCGACAATGAGCAGTTCTTC. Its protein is CASSLGGSDNEQFF.

The chain's CDR3 is CASSRGLAGGRRGNEQFF. The CDR3 DNA follows: TGCGCCAGCAGCCGGGGACTAGCGGGAGGGAGAAGGGGCAATGAGCAGTTCTTC. This chain connects TRBV4-1 to TRBJ2-1; 16 bases are a match to TRBD2. Germline trimming cut 4 bases from V and 6 bases from J; bases unmatched to any gene: 9. Germline-derived CDR1 and CDR2 are MGHRA and YSYEKL. This CDR3 has 18 residues.